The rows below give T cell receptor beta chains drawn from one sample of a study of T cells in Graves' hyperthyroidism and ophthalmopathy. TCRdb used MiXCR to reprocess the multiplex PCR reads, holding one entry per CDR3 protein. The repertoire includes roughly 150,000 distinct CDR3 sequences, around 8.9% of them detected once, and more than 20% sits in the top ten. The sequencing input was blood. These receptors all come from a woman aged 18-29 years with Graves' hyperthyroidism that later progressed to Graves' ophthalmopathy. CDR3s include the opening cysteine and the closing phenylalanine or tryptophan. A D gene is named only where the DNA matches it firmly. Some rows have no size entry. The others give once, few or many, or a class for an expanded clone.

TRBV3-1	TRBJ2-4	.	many	CASSNRGAKNIQYF	TGTGCCAGCAGTAACCGAGGAGCCAAAAACATTCAGTACTTC
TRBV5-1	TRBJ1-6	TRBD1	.	CASSETGVMDSPLHF	TGCGCCAGCAGCGAGACAGGGGTGATGGATTCACCCCTCCACTTT
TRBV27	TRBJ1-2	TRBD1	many	CASRTTGVSNYGYTF	TGTGCCAGCAGAACAACAGGGGTGTCTAACTATGGCTACACCTTC
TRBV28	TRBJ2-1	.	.	CASSQAGNEQFF	TGTGCCAGCAGCCAGGCGGGCAATGAGCAGTTCTTC
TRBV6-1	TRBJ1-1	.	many	CASQGLQQNTEAFF	TGTGCCAGCCAGGGACTACAGCAGAACACTGAAGCTTTCTTT
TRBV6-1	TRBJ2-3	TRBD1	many	CASTGELTTDTQYF	TGTGCCAGTACAGGGGAGCTCACCACAGATACGCAGTATTTT
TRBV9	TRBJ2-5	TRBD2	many	CASSGTSVETQYF	TGTGCCAGCAGCGGGACTAGCGTAGAGACCCAGTACTTC
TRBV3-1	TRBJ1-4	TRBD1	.	CASSQPGQATNEKLFF	TGTGCCAGCAGCCAACCGGGACAGGCAACTAATGAAAAACTGTTTTTT
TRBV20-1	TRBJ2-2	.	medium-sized	CSALALGTGELFF	TGCAGTGCTCTCGCACTAGGCACCGGGGAGCTGTTTTTT
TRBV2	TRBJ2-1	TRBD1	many	CASSDETGGYNEQFF	TGTGCCAGCAGTGATGAGACAGGGGGCTACAATGAGCAGTTCTTC
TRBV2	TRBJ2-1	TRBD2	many	CASSPTSGRHNEQFF	TGTGCCAGCAGTCCGACTAGCGGCCGGCACAATGAGCAGTTCTTC
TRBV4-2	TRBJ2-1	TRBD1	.	CASSHDRDAYNEQFF	TGTGCCAGCAGCCACGACAGGGACGCCTACAATGAGCAGTTCTTC
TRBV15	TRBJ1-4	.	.	CATSQGREKLFF	TGTGCCACCAGCCAGGGGCGGGAAAAACTGTTTTTT
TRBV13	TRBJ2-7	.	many	CASSLAGNEQYF	TGTGCCAGCAGCTTAGCAGGGAACGAGCAGTACTTC
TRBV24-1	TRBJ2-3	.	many	CATSDSRTDTQYF	TGTGCCACCAGTGATTCAAGGACAGATACGCAGTATTTT
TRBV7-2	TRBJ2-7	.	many	CASSLQRQSSYEQYF	TGTGCCAGCAGTCTGCAGAGACAGAGCTCCTACGAGCAGTACTTC
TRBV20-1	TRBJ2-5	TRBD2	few	CSARMTTSGDQETQYF	TGCAGTGCTAGAATGACGACTAGCGGGGACCAAGAGACCCAGTACTTC
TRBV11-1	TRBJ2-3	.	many	CASSLALLEGPSTDTQYF	TGTGCCAGCAGCTTAGCGCTTCTGGAGGGACCTAGCACAGATACGCAGTATTTT
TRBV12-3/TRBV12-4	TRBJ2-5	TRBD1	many	CASSLRTGQETQYF	TGTGCCAGCAGTTTAAGGACAGGGCAAGAGACCCAGTACTTC
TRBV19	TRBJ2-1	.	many	CASSITGSYNEQFF	TGTGCCAGTAGTATAACAGGGAGCTACAATGAGCAGTTCTTC
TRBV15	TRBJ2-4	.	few	CATSSSGAKNIQYF	TGTGCCACCAGCAGCTCGGGGGCCAAAAACATTCAGTACTTC
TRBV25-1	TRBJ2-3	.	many	CASSEWGTVSTDTQYF	TGTGCCAGCAGTGAATGGGGCACAGTTAGCACAGATACGCAGTATTTT
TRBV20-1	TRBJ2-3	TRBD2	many	CSARTSGNTDTQYF	TGCAGTGCGCGGACTAGCGGGAACACAGATACGCAGTATTTT
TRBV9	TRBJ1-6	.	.	CASSAHSSYNSPLHF	TGTGCCAGCAGCGCACATAGCTCCTATAATTCACCCCTCCACTTT
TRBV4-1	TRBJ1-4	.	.	CASSQVSDNEKLFF	TGCGCCAGCAGCCAAGTGTCGGATAATGAAAAACTGTTTTTT
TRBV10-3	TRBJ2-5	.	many	CAISPKGTEETQYF	TGTGCCATCAGCCCCAAAGGAACCGAAGAGACCCAGTACTTC
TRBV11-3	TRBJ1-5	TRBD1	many	CASSPRTGDNQPQHF	TGTGCCAGCAGCCCACGGACAGGGGATAATCAGCCCCAGCATTTT
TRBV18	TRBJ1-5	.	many	CASSPGTQNQPQHF	TGTGCCAGCTCACCCGGGACACAGAATCAGCCCCAGCATTTT